This T cell receptor beta chain was sequenced during a study of lymphopenia after photon versus proton radiotherapy (dated by TCRdb to 2018 to 2020). About the full investigation: The immunological effects of photon versus proton radiation therapy were compared in patients with gastrointestinal tumors who developed high-grade lymphopenia. The goal of the study was to characterize the differences between the two radiation modalities in how they affect the immune system. The cohort comprised roughly 20 patients with gastrointestinal tumors who received either photon or proton therapy and then developed lymphopenia. The investigation overall reported the following: During treatment, patients who received proton therapy stayed relatively stable, whereas patients who received photon therapy lost naive T cells and TCR diversity and gained effector/memory populations. Among patients across the cohort who died, overall survival time showed an inverse correlation with a larger post-nadir drop in TCR diversity. After the lymphocyte count nadir, photon-treated repertoires showed oligoclonal expansion, especially of CD8+ Temra cells, which drove the drop in diversity. The survival association was assessed only in patients who died, and better survival with proton therapy was presented by the authors as a possibility rather than a demonstrated result.

As regards this clone: Its antigen remains undetermined. It has no much larger one-base neighbor in the sample; base qualities were not kept.

Inclusive of the bounding cysteine and phenylalanine, the CDR3 is 13 residues long. The read is trimmed to its CDR3 DNA, 39 bases read in frame from base 1. Trimming removed 3 bases from V and 11 bases from J, leaving 16 bases between the germline ends. CDR1 and CDR2, per the germline V gene, are MGHDK and SYGVNS. The library was made by the immunoSEQ multiplex PCR assay. Deep sequencing of rearranged TCR beta loci, alongside multiparametric flow cytometry, was used to profile T cell repertoires. TCRdb limited this immuneACCESS table to in-frame rearrangements with V and J called. A share of clones is missing; checked studies link under half to unresolved V genes, and the rest is unexplained. The table for this sample lists approximately 65,000 clones; roughly 93% of them were counted only once. The biggest ten clones account for roughly 3% of the sample.

The sequence was collected from a woman aged 70-85 years with pancreatic cancer. The receptor chain draws on TRBV25-1 and TRBJ1-1, with a weak D call of TRBD1 (5 bases match). The material was peripheral blood, obtained from a patient treated with photon-based radiotherapy. The CDR3 region reads CASSDSWRGTAFF. Read as DNA, the sequence is TGTGCCAGCAGTGACAGCTGGCGGGGCACGGCTTTCTTT.